The clone carrying this TCR beta chain was observed many times. Alpha- and beta-chain coverage of first-strand cDNA came from TRAV- and TRBV-specific primers. Amplification, which lasted roughly 20 PCR cycles, used a constant-region primer and V-primer adapter to amplify TCRs. From the reads, TCRdb called clonotypes with MiXCR, one entry per CDR3 protein. The table includes about 89,000 distinct CDR3 sequences, more than 8.5% detected once. This record comes from a study of low-dose radiotherapy and immunotherapy resistance in tumors. About the research overall: A dose of 0.5 Gy per fraction was delivered to Cohort 1 every 2 weeks, for a total of 6.5 Gy. Patients took aspirin 300 mg by mouth once daily. This continued for four cycles, starting on cycle 1 day 1.

Time point noted: before trial treatment. In the RACIN dose-escalation trial, donors got nivolumab plus ipilimumab with aspirin, cyclophosphamide and radiotherapy. Sequences were derived from PBMCs, sampled before treatment. The clonotype was recovered from a male donor with prostate cancer.

For the CDR3, the DNA is TGTGCCAGCTCACCACCGGGGGCAGGTACAGATACGCAGTATTTT. This encodes CASSPPGAGTDTQYF. The chain joins TRBV18 to TRBJ2-3; maybe TRBD1 (6 bases). V lost 0 bases and J lost 3, with 10 bases in between. Looked up from germline, CDR1 is KGHSH and CDR2 is LQKENI. The CDR3 is 15 amino acids.